This T cell receptor (beta chain) was profiled in a study of T cells in Graves' hyperthyroidism and ophthalmopathy. In the study overall: Blood was drawn when the patient was first diagnosed and still untreated. Findings and limits, study-wide: Ophthalmopathy stood apart from stable hyperthyroidism in a 13 V-J model.

This clonotype was counted ten times or more. Its target is not known. What was amplified from RNA transcripts were TCR beta CDR3 regions. An initial round of RT-PCR targeting the TCR CDR3 relied on the HTBI primer set. TCRdb re-called the multiplex PCR reads through MiXCR, storing one row per CDR3 protein. The sample records about 250,000 distinct CDR3 sequences, roughly 22% being singletons. Trimming removed 8 bases from V and 7 bases from J, with 23 bases in between. Looked up from germline, CDR1 is MNHEY and CDR2 is SVGAGI. The CDR3 extends over 15 amino acids. Ophthalmopathy patients had moderate-to-severe active disease, CAS ≥3, NOSPECS ≥4, and disease duration under 3 months. PBMCs were obtained from approximately 9.2 ml fresh peripheral blood.

The clonotype was recovered from a woman between 35 and 50 years old with Graves' ophthalmopathy. The rearrangement links TRBV6-5 to TRBJ2-5; D perhaps matches TRBD2 (7 bases). Sequenced: blood. The CDR3 here is CASSDARGGGWTQYF. The CDR3 bases are TGTGCCAGCTCAGACGCAAGGGGGGGGGGCTGGACCCAGTACTTC.